These 6 T cell receptor beta chains share one sample of origin, sequenced in a study of blood T cell repertoires in COVID-19. Clones were sequenced by immunoSEQ multiplex PCR, and TCRdb holds only the in-frame ones, with some missing. The data contain over 150,000 clones, around 80% of them seen just once; the ten biggest clones take up 6.5% to 7.5%. The material sequenced was peripheral blood. These receptors all come from a woman aged 40 to 50 with COVID-19, enrolled during active disease.

A note on this clone: Other DNA sequences within the sample encode an identical CDR3. The rearrangement joins TRBV27 to TRBJ1-5; 7 nucleotides line up with TRBD1. V lost 5 bases to trimming and J lost 1 base; unmatched junction nucleotides: 2. The CDR3 contains 14 residues. CDR1 and CDR2 (germline): MNHEY, SMNVEV (reference sequence). CDR3: CASSLTGSNQPQHF. CDR3 DNA: TGTGCCAGCAGTCTGACAGGGAGCAATCAGCCCCAGCATTTT.

This clone has just a few counts. V gene TRBV29-1 combines with J gene TRBJ1-4, with a tentative D call TRBD1 (6 bases). The CDR3 extends over 13 amino acids. V was trimmed by 6 bases and J by 8 bases, leaving 16 bases between them. Germline CDR1 and CDR2: SQVTM and ANQGSEA. The CDR3: CSVQGREDEKLFF. The CDR3 nucleotides are TGCAGCGTACAGGGTAGGGAAGACGAAAAACTGTTTTTT.

With respect to this clone: Compared with germline, one end of the junction differs, possibly owing to a read error. V and J are TRBV5-8 and TRBJ1-1, with unresolved D. This CDR3 contains 9 residues. Germline CDR1 and CDR2: SGHTS and YDEGEE. This CDR3 is CASRLEILF. CDR3 in DNA: TGTGCCAGCAGACTAGAAATACTCTTT.

This clone was seen at least ten times. The chain has TRBV10-3 and TRBJ1-4; TRBD1 is a possible D gene (6 bases). Trimming cost V 4 bases and J 4 bases, with 7 bases left between them. The germline V gene encodes CDR1 ENHRY and CDR2 SYGVKD. CDR3 length: 13 residues. The CDR3 DNA reads as TGTGCCATCAGTGGAGGGGGTAATGAAAAACTGTTTTTT. This codes for CAISGGGNEKLFF.

For this clone: One end of the junction fails to match germline, which may point to a read error. V gene TRBV13 combines with J gene TRBJ1-4; TRBD1 matches 7 bases. Germline V gene lookup returns CDR1 PRHDT and CDR2 FYEKMQ (reference sequence). This CDR3 is 12 amino acids long. Here the CDR3 DNA reads TGTGCCAGCAGCCACAGGGGTAAGATCCGGCAGTTT. Its protein product is CASSHRGKIRQF.

The chain is built from TRBV5-5 and TRBJ1-5, with D maybe TRBD1 (5 bases). This CDR3 has 16 residues. Per germline, CDR1 SGHKS and CDR2 YYEKEE (reference sequence). V lost 1 base and J lost 6, with 17 bases in between. CDR3 nucleotides: TGTGCCAGCAGCTTGACCTTCGGGGGGTTGGGTCAGCCCCAGCATTTT. As protein: CASSLTFGGLGQPQHF.